These 29 T cell receptor beta chains were all obtained from the same sample, sequenced in a study of beta chain features in type 1 diabetes. Study results and caveats: TCRB CDR3 length was moderately but significantly reduced in all four CD4+ subsets of Type 1 diabetes patients.

The isolated RNA, all of it, was reverse transcribed, so expressed TCRB transcripts were what got sequenced. Libraries were prepared by immunoSEQ multiplex PCR; TCRdb keeps only in-frame clonotypes and omits some of them. The sample has roughly 53,000 clones, roughly 40% seen once. These receptors' targets are unknown. Source material: Tregs from blood. Receptors originate from a man aged 30 to 39 with type 1 diabetes.

The chain couples TRBV7-6 to TRBJ2-3; 13 bases map to TRBD2. With V trimmed by 5 bases and J by 3 bases, 8 bases remained unmatched. CDR1 SGHVS and CDR2 FNYEAQ come from the germline V gene. This CDR3 comprises 17 residues. In DNA form, the CDR3 reads TGTGCCAGCAGCCCCCGGACTAGCGGGAGTATAACAGATACGCAGTATTTT. Amino acids: CASSPRTSGSITDTQYF.

The J gene is TRBJ2-2, the V gene TRBV7-2; the D gene is possibly TRBD2 (5 bases). The CDR3 is made up of 14 amino acids. Deletions cut 1 base from V and 4 bases from J, with 7 bases between. Germline V gives CDR1 SGHTA, CDR2 FQGNSA. The CDR3 loop reads CASSLVEGTGELFF. The CDR3 bases are TGTGCCAGCAGCTTAGTAGAGGGCACCGGGGAGCTGTTTTTT.

The chain is built from TRBV5-4 and TRBJ2-3; TRBD1 matches at 7 bases. The CDR3 consists of 15 residues. V lost 3 bases, J lost 2 bases, and 6 bases stayed unmatched. Germline CDR1 reads SGHNT; CDR2 reads YYREEE (reference sequence). The CDR3 reads CASSWDSQATDTQYF. DNA for the CDR3: TGTGCCAGCAGCTGGGACAGTCAGGCCACAGATACGCAGTATTTT.

V is TRBV4-2 and J is TRBJ2-3, with D possibly being TRBD2 (6 bases). V was shortened by 4 bases and J by 0 bases, with 11 bases between the two germline ends. Germline V gene sequence: CDR1 LGHNA, CDR2 YNFKEQ. CDR3 length: 15 amino acids. The CDR3 protein is CASSRTRGSTDTQYF. CDR3 sequence (DNA): TGTGCCAGCAGCCGAACCCGGGGGAGCACAGATACGCAGTATTTT.

V is TRBV27 and J is TRBJ2-5, with 12 bases identical to TRBD2. Germline V CDR1 and CDR2: MNHEY, SMNVEV (reference sequence). J was trimmed by 0 bases and V by 5 bases; bases with no gene match: 10. This CDR3 is 18 amino acids long. The DNA for the CDR3 is TGTGCCAGCAGTCCTCGGACTAGCGGGGCAGGATACCAAGAGACCCAGTACTTC. Translation: CASSPRTSGAGYQETQYF.

About this clone: One junction end disagrees with the germline gene, perhaps due to a read error. This chain joins TRBV7-9 and TRBJ2-1; 11 positions match TRBD2. The CDR3 covers 17 residues. Germline loops: CDR1 SEHNR, CDR2 FQNEAQ (reference sequence). In DNA form, the CDR3 reads TGCGCCAGCAGCCAAGATCTCTCTAGCGGGAGGTTCCATGAGCAGTTCTTC. Its translation: CASSQDLSSGRFHEQFF. Full variable domain (remainder filled in from reference TRBV7-9 and TRBJ2-1): DTGVSQNPRHKITKRGQNVTFRCDPISEHNRLYWYRQTLGQGPEFLTYFQNEAQLEKSRLLSDRFSAERPKGSFSTLEIQRTEQGDSAMYLCASSQDLSSGRFHEQFFGPGTRLTVL.

J is TRBJ1-5 and V is TRBV6-1; 8 nucleotides align to TRBD1. Trimming at V came to 4 bases and at J to 4 bases, leaving 0 bases not matched to a gene. This CDR3 is built from 13 residues. Germline assignment: CDR1 MNHNS and CDR2 SASEGT. DNA of the CDR3: TGTGCCAGCAGTGGGACAGGGAATCAGCCCCAGCATTTT. This translates into CASSGTGNQPQHF.

This clone was counted a few times. This sequence joins TRBV7-2 and TRBJ2-1; 10 nucleotides align to TRBD2. The CDR3 runs 15 residues. Trimming took 0 bases from V and 4 from J; bases not matched to a gene: 0. Germline assignment: CDR1 SGHTA and CDR2 FQGNSA. Here the CDR3 DNA reads TGTGCCAGCAGCTTAGCTAGCGGGGGGTACAATGAGCAGTTCTTC. This gives the protein CASSLASGGYNEQFF.

The gene calls are TRBV7-6 and TRBJ2-3; 9 bases map to TRBD2. In germline, CDR1 is SGHVS, CDR2 FNYEAQ. The V gene end was trimmed by 4 bases and the J gene end by 2 bases; junction bases not matched to a gene: 4. This CDR3 comprises 15 residues. The CDR3 here is CASSSTSGLTDTQYF. DNA of the CDR3: TGTGCCAGCAGCTCGACTAGCGGACTCACAGATACGCAGTATTTT.

CDR3 sequence reads: CASSLGREGFHEQYF. The CDR3 region has the DNA TGTGCCAGCAGTTTGGGGCGGGAGGGGTTCCACGAGCAGTACTTC. This rearrangement joins TRBV27 to TRBJ2-7, with 9 bases that match TRBD2. The V segment lost 3 bases and the J segment 5 bases; nucleotides outside the gene matches: 8. CDR1 is MNHEY, CDR2 SMNVEV, per germline (reference sequence). This CDR3 comprises 15 residues.

V usage is TRBV7-9 and J usage is TRBJ2-3; D not certain. V lost 5 bases to trimming and J lost 2 bases, with 11 bases between them. The CDR3 has 14 residues. CDR1 is SEHNR and CDR2 is FQNEAQ in the germline V gene (reference sequence). The CDR3 is CASSPWPHTDTQYF. The DNA of the CDR3 is TGTGCCAGCAGCCCCTGGCCCCACACAGATACGCAGTATTTT.

This clone was observed a few times. The CDR3 DNA is TGTGCCAGCAGTGAATCAGGGAATCAGCCCCAGCATTTT. Translation gives CASSESGNQPQHF. This chain links TRBV6-1 with TRBJ1-5; D may be TRBD1 (5 bases). The CDR3 totals 13 residues. V was shortened by 2 bases and J by 4 bases, with 6 bases between the two germline ends. Germline assignment: CDR1 MNHNS and CDR2 SASEGT.

The chain is built from TRBV6-6 and TRBJ2-3; 8 nucleotides agree with TRBD2. Unmatched junction bases numbered 5, after V lost 0 bases and J lost 6 bases. Germline assignment: CDR1 MNHNY and CDR2 SVGAGI (reference sequence). This CDR3 is built from 15 residues. CDR3 region: CASSYSSGGLDTQYF. The CDR3 coding sequence is TGTGCCAGCAGTTACTCGAGCGGGGGACTGGATACGCAGTATTTT.

The rearrangement links TRBV5-1 to TRBJ2-1; D call uncertain. Germline CDR1 reads SGHRS; CDR2 reads YFSETQ. The CDR3 runs to 14 residues. With 5 bases removed from V and 7 bases from J, the gap between germline ends came to 16 bases. The CDR3 DNA sequence: TGCGCCAGCAGTCCGAGGTCTGGGTATAATGAGCAGTTCTTC. Protein: CASSPRSGYNEQFF.

The genes are TRBV18 and TRBJ2-7, with 7 nucleotides matching TRBD1. The junction had 5 bases not matched to a gene; V was cut back by 3 bases and J by 3 bases. The CDR3 consists of 14 residues. Germline V gene sequence: CDR1 KGHSH, CDR2 LQKENI. In nucleotides, the CDR3 is TGTGCCAGCTCACCCGGACAGGTAATCTACGAGCAGTACTTC. This gives the protein CASSPGQVIYEQYF.

There are a few counts of this clone. This chain joins TRBV6-5 and TRBJ2-7; D uncertain. The V end lost 11 bases, the J end lost 0 bases, and 5 bases lay between the germline ends. Germline loops: CDR1 MNHEY, CDR2 SVGAGI. The CDR3 is 10 amino acids. CDR3 residues: CAGPSYEQYF. CDR3 DNA: TGTGCCGGGCCCTCCTACGAGCAGTACTTC.

This clone was detected a few times. The chain recombines TRBV11-2 with TRBJ1-1, with D possibly matching TRBD1 (6 bases). This CDR3 has 13 amino acids. From germline, CDR1 is SGHAT and CDR2 FQNNGV. Deletions cut 2 bases from V and 8 bases from J, with 12 bases between. The CDR3 spells CASSLFGQGEAFF. In DNA form, the CDR3 reads TGTGCCAGCAGCTTATTCGGCCAGGGGGAAGCTTTCTTT.

This sequence joins TRBV20-1 and TRBJ2-5, with D perhaps matching TRBD2 (5 bases). The CDR3 contains 10 residues. V dropped 5 bases and J dropped 11 bases, with 12 bases sitting between them. Germline V gives CDR1 DFQATT, CDR2 SNEGSKA (reference sequence). The CDR3 nucleotides are TGCAGTGCTGTAACGACTACTCAGTACTTC. This gives the protein CSAVTTTQYF.

The DNA of the CDR3 is TGTGCCAGCAGCCTCTCCACGCGCAACGAGCAGTACTTC. Its protein product is CASSLSTRNEQYF. The chain couples TRBV11-2 to TRBJ2-7; no clear D gene. CDR1 and CDR2 from the germline V gene are SGHAT and FQNNGV. The CDR3 contains 13 residues. V dropped 5 bases and J dropped 5 bases, with 13 bases sitting between them.

This clone was picked up one time. This sequence joins TRBV7-2 and TRBJ2-3; D is ambiguous. The germline V gene has CDR1 SGHTA and CDR2 FQGNSA. Trimming removed 1 base at V and 6 bases at J, with 8 bases between. This CDR3 is built from 13 residues. The CDR3 bases are TGTGCCAGCAGCTTAGTAGAGTGGGATACGCAGTATTTT. It codes for CASSLVEWDTQYF.

The chain has TRBV5-1 and TRBJ1-1; D unclear. In germline, CDR1 is SGHRS, CDR2 YFSETQ. Trimming stripped 0 bases from V and 4 bases from J, with 7 bases between. The CDR3 has 13 residues. The CDR3 spells CASSLEGGTEAFF. CDR3 bases: TGCGCCAGCAGCTTGGAGGGAGGCACTGAAGCTTTCTTT.

The J gene is TRBJ2-1, the V gene TRBV6-6; TRBD2 might be the D (5 bases). The germline gives CDR1 MNHNY, CDR2 SVGAGI (reference sequence). The V gene lost 7 bases and the J gene lost 10 bases, with 20 bases spanning the gap. The CDR3 contains 14 residues. CDR3 region: CASMSSPSVREQFF. Here the CDR3 DNA reads TGTGCCAGCATGTCTAGCCCTTCGGTGCGCGAGCAGTTCTTC.

This chain uses TRBV5-1 with TRBJ1-6, with 7 positions matching TRBD1. J was trimmed by 9 bases and V by 3 bases; bases with no gene match: 9. CDR3 length: 15 residues. The germline V gene encodes CDR1 SGHRS and CDR2 YFSETQ. Written as DNA, the CDR3 is TGCGCCAGCAGCTCCTACACAGGGGTTGGTTCACCCCTCCACTTT. It specifies CASSSYTGVGSPLHF.

The gene calls are TRBV2 and TRBJ1-1; TRBD1 aligns across 7 bases. The V gene end was trimmed by 5 bases and the J gene end by 3 bases; junction bases not matched to a gene: 3. Germline CDR1 reads SNHLY; CDR2 reads FYNNEI. The CDR3 contains 13 residues. Here the CDR3 reads CASSYDRDTEAFF. Written as DNA, the CDR3 is TGTGCCAGCAGTTATGACAGGGACACTGAAGCTTTCTTT.

The chain links TRBV5-1 to TRBJ1-1; 8 bases line up with TRBD1. With 4 bases clipped from V and 2 bases from J, the junction kept 4 bases outside the gene matches. CDR1 and CDR2 from the germline V gene are SGHRS and YFSETQ. This CDR3 has 14 residues. CDR3 nucleotides: TGCGCCAGCAGCCTGGGACAGGCTAACACTGAAGCTTTCTTT. Translation: CASSLGQANTEAFF.

This clone was seen a few times. The chain recombines TRBV7-2 with TRBJ1-1; the match to TRBD1 covers 7 bases. CDR1 is SGHTA and CDR2 is FQGNSA in the germline V gene. Losses at the gene ends were 0 bases for V and 3 bases for J; bases not matched to a gene: 4. The CDR3 loop spans 15 amino acids. DNA of the CDR3: TGTGCCAGCAGCTTAGCGATAACAGGGGACACTGAAGCTTTCTTT. Translation: CASSLAITGDTEAFF.

The chain combines TRBV28 with TRBJ1-5; 9 nucleotides agree with TRBD1. This CDR3 contains 16 residues. Germline V gene sequence: CDR1 MDHEN, CDR2 SYDVKM. With 5 bases clipped from V and 3 bases from J, the junction kept 8 bases outside the gene matches. CDR3 sequence (DNA): TGTGCCAGCAGTCTCAACAGGGGGCTAGACAATCAGCCCCAGCATTTT. Translated, it gives CASSLNRGLDNQPQHF.

This clone was seen only a few times. V usage is TRBV29-1 and J usage is TRBJ2-1; the match to TRBD2 covers 7 bases. The ends lost 7 bases at V and 2 bases at J; junction bases unmatched: 8. Germline CDR1 reads SQVTM; CDR2 reads ANQGSEA. The CDR3 sequence is 14 residues long. CDR3 residues: CSGTIAGAYNEQFF. CDR3 DNA sequence: TGCAGCGGCACCATAGCGGGCGCCTACAATGAGCAGTTCTTC.

In this sample, this clone turned up a few times. This chain connects TRBV7-9 to TRBJ2-3, with 12 bases that match TRBD2. Germline lookup yields CDR1 SEHNR and CDR2 FQNEAQ (reference sequence). V lost 5 bases to trimming and J lost 3 bases; unmatched junction nucleotides: 6. The CDR3 covers 16 residues. The CDR3 loop reads CASSLGLAGRTDTQYF. As DNA, the CDR3 is TGTGCCAGCAGCCTCGGACTAGCGGGACGAACAGATACGCAGTATTTT.